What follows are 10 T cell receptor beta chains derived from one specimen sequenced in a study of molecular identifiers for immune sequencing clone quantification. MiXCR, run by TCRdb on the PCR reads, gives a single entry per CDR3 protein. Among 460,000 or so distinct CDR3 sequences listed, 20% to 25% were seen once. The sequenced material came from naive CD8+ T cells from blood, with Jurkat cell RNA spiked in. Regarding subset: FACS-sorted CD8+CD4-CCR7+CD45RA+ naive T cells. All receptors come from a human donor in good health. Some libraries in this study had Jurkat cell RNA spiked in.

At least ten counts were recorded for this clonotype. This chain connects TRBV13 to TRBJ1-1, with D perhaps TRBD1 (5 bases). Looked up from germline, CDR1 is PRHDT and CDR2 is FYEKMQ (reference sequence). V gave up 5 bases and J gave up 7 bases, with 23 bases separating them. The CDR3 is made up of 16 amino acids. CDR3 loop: CASSQLGAPARNEAFF. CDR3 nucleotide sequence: TGTGCCAGCAGCCAGCTAGGGGCCCCCGCGCGTAATGAAGCTTTCTTT.

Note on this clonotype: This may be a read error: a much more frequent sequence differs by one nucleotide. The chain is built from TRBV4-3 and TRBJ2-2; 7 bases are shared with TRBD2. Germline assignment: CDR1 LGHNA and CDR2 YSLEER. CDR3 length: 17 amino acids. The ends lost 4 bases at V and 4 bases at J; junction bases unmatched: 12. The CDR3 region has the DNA TGCGCCAGCAGCCTTGCCCTTGTGGGAGGGCCCACCGGGGAGCTGTTTTTT. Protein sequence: CASSLALVGGPTGELFF.

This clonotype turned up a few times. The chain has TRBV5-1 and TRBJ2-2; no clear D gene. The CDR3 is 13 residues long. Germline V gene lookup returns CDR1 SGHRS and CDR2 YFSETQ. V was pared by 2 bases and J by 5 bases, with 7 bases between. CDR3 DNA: TGCGCCAGCAGCTTCTTAAGTACCGGGGAGCTGTTTTTT. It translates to CASSFLSTGELFF.

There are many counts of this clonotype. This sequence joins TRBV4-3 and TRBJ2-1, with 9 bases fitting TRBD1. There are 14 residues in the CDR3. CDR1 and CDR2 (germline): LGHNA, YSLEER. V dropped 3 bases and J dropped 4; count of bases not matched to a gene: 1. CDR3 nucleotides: TGCGCCAGCAGCCAGGGGACAGGGTACAATGAGCAGTTCTTC. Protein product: CASSQGTGYNEQFF.

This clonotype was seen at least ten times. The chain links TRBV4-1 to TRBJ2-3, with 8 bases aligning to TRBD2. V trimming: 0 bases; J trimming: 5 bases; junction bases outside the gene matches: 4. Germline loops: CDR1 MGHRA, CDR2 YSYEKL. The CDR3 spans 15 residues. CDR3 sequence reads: CASSQDGRAIDTQYF. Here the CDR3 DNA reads TGCGCCAGCAGCCAAGACGGGAGGGCCATAGATACGCAGTATTTT.

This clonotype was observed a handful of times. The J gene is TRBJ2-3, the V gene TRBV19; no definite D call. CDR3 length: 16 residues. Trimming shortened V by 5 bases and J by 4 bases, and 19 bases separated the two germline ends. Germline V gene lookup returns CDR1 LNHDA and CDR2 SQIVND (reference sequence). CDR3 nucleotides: TGTGCCAGTAGTCCCCGGACGCTAGAGAGTTCAGATACGCAGTATTTT. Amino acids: CASSPRTLESSDTQYF. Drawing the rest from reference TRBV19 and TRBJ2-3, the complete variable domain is DGGITQSPKYLFRKEGQNVTLSCEQNLNHDAMYWYRQDPGQGLRLIYYSQIVNDFQKGDIAEGYSVSREKKESFPLTVTSAQKNPTAFYLCASSPRTLESSDTQYFGPGTRLTVL.

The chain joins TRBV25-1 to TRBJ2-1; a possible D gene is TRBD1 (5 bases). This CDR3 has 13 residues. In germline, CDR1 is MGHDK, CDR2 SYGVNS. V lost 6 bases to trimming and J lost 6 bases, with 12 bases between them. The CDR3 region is CASSPTEINEQFF. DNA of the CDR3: TGTGCCAGCAGCCCGACAGAAATCAATGAGCAGTTCTTC.

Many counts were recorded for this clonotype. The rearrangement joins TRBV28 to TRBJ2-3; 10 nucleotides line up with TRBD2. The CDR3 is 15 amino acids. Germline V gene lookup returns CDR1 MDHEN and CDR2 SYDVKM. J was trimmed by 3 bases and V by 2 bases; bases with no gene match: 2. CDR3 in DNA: TGTGCCAGCAGTTTAGAACTAGCGGGAACAGATACGCAGTATTTT. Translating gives CASSLELAGTDTQYF.

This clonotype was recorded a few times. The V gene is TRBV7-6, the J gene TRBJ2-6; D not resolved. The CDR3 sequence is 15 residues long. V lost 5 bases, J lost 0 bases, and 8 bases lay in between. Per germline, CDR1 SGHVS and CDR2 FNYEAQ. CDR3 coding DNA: TGTGCCAGCAGCGCCGGAATCTCTGGGGCCAACGTCCTGACTTTC. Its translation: CASSAGISGANVLTF.

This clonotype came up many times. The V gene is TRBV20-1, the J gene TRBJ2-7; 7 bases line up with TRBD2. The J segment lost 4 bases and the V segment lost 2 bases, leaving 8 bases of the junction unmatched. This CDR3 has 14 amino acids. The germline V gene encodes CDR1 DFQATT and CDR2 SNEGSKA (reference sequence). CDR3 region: CSARSYGAGYEQYF. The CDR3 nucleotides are TGCAGTGCTAGATCGTATGGAGCGGGGTACGAGCAGTACTTC.